The 21 T cell receptor beta chains below all came from one sample that was sequenced in a study of cytomegalovirus exposure and HLA in healthy donors. Both 60 Vbeta primers and 13 Jbeta primers went into the PCR. This table comes from immunoSEQ multiplex PCR, and its TCRdb copy is limited to in-frame clones, with some not included. The sample carries roughly 200,000 clones, around 84% recorded once. Sequenced material: PBMCs. The receptors derive from a young woman in good health and CMV-seronegative.

The chain carries TRBV19 and TRBJ1-3, with 7 positions matching TRBD1. Germline V lookup: CDR1 LNHDA, CDR2 SQIVND (reference sequence). The CDR3 has 15 amino acids. Trimming removed 5 bases from V and 7 bases from J; junction bases left unmatched: 11. CDR3 residues: CASSSQGDPINTIYF. The CDR3 DNA reads as TGTGCCAGTAGTTCTCAGGGGGACCCAATCAACACCATATATTTT.

The chain couples TRBV29-1 to TRBJ1-2; D is unresolved. This CDR3 is 13 amino acids long. CDR1 and CDR2 (germline): SQVTM, ANQGSEA. Trimming pared 5 bases from V and 9 bases from J, leaving 19 bases between. The CDR3 bases are TGCAGCGTTTCCGGGGTATTGCATCTGAGCTACACCTTC. Translated, it gives CSVSGVLHLSYTF.

The CDR3 region has the DNA TGCGGAGGGGGGGCCGGTCAGCCCCAGCATTTT. It yields the protein CGGGAGQPQHF. The chain joins TRBV20-1 to TRBJ1-5, with D maybe TRBD1 (6 bases). This CDR3 has 11 residues. The germline CDR1 and CDR2 sequences are DFQATT and SNEGSKA (reference sequence).

This clone has more than one count but fewer than ten. The chain carries TRBV29-1 and TRBJ1-1; D not resolved. The germline V and J ends were trimmed by 4 bases and 0 bases, with 6 bases remaining between them. Per germline, CDR1 SQVTM and CDR2 ANQGSEA. The CDR3 sequence is 12 residues long. CDR3 residues: CSVARMNTEAFF. The DNA for the CDR3 is TGCAGCGTTGCCAGGATGAACACTGAAGCTTTCTTT.

This chain connects TRBV4-3 to TRBJ2-5; D is perhaps TRBD2 (5 bases). The CDR3 contains 15 residues. Deletions cut 1 base from V and 4 bases from J, with 13 bases between. Germline V gene sequence: CDR1 LGHNA, CDR2 YSLEER. This CDR3 reads CASSQVRGKGETQYF. The CDR3 DNA reads as TGCGCCAGCAGCCAAGTCCGGGGTAAGGGAGAGACCCAGTACTTC.

V and J are TRBV5-4 and TRBJ2-5; 12 bases line up with TRBD2. CDR1 and CDR2 from the germline V gene are SGHNT and YYREEE (reference sequence). Trimming at V came to 4 bases and at J to 0 bases, leaving 4 bases not matched to a gene. This CDR3 has 16 residues. The CDR3 sequence is CASSIGLAGNQETQYF. DNA for the CDR3: TGTGCCAGCAGCATCGGACTAGCGGGAAACCAAGAGACCCAGTACTTC.

The V and J genes are TRBV7-9 and TRBJ2-2, with D possibly matching TRBD2 (5 bases). The CDR3 runs 13 residues. V was cut by 2 bases and J by 6 bases, with 7 bases left in between. CDR1 is SEHNR, CDR2 FQNEAQ, per germline (reference sequence). CDR3 in DNA: TGTGCCAGCAGCTTACGGGAACCCGGGGAGCTGTTTTTT. It encodes CASSLREPGELFF.

Only one count was recorded for this clone. This chain uses TRBV19 with TRBJ1-2; 10 bases fit TRBD1. The CDR3 consists of 16 residues. V lost 5 bases, J lost 8 bases, and 14 bases stayed unmatched. CDR1 LNHDA and CDR2 SQIVND come from the germline V gene (reference sequence). CDR3 amino acids: CASSVVLSGTGEGYTF. CDR3 in DNA: TGTGCCAGTAGTGTGGTCTTATCAGGGACAGGGGAAGGCTACACCTTC.

V and J are TRBV9 and TRBJ2-3; perhaps TRBD1 as D (6 bases). V gave up 0 bases and J gave up 6 bases, with 20 bases separating them. Germline loops: CDR1 SGDLS, CDR2 YYNGEE. The CDR3 runs to 17 residues. The chain's CDR3 is CASSVEANLNRADTQYF. DNA for the CDR3: TGTGCCAGCAGCGTAGAAGCCAATCTTAACAGGGCCGATACGCAGTATTTT.

The chain combines TRBV7-9 with TRBJ1-1, with a tentative D call TRBD1 (5 bases). The CDR3 covers 15 residues. The V end lost 0 bases, the J end lost 4 bases, and 12 bases lay between the germline ends. Germline assignment: CDR1 SEHNR and CDR2 FQNEAQ (reference sequence). The CDR3 DNA is TGTGCCAGCAGCTTAGCAGGGGTGATGGGCACTGAAGCTTTCTTT. Translation: CASSLAGVMGTEAFF.

This chain connects TRBV7-9 to TRBJ2-3, with D perhaps TRBD1 (5 bases). Germline V gene sequence: CDR1 SEHNR, CDR2 FQNEAQ (reference sequence). Trimming pared 5 bases from V and 0 bases from J, leaving 15 bases between. The CDR3 consists of 16 residues. The CDR3 region is CASSPGKIHSTDTQYF. CDR3 DNA sequence: TGTGCCAGCAGCCCAGGGAAAATTCATAGCACAGATACGCAGTATTTT.

J is TRBJ2-5 and V is TRBV4-1; TRBD2 is a possible D gene (6 bases). The V end lost 4 bases, the J end lost 9 bases, and 24 bases lay between the germline ends. Germline CDR1 MGHRA, CDR2 YSYEKL. The CDR3 totals 16 residues. DNA of the CDR3: TGCGCCAGCAGCCCAGGCCGGGGAGGCCCTCCTGGGTCCCAGTACTTC. This translates into CASSPGRGGPPGSQYF.

The chain carries TRBV27 and TRBJ1-6; 7 bases are a match to TRBD1. The trim removed 2 bases at V and 9 bases at J, leaving 4 bases unmatched. This CDR3 comprises 14 residues. Germline V lookup: CDR1 MNHEY, CDR2 SMNVEV (reference sequence). This CDR3 is CASSLEGAISPLHF. CDR3 nucleotides: TGTGCCAGCAGTTTAGAGGGGGCAATTTCACCCCTCCACTTT.

The J gene is TRBJ1-3, the V gene TRBV18; TRBD1 agrees at 8 bases. Germline trimming cut 3 bases from V and 4 bases from J; bases unmatched to any gene: 2. CDR1 is KGHSH, CDR2 LQKENI, per germline. The CDR3 sequence is 14 residues long. In DNA, the CDR3 is TGTGCCAGCTCACCCGGGACAGGAGGAAACACCATATATTTT. Translating it yields CASSPGTGGNTIYF.

The V call is TRBV7-2, the J call TRBJ2-2, with TRBD1 as a possible D gene (6 bases). Trimming pared 6 bases from V and 0 bases from J, leaving 14 bases between. There are 16 residues in the CDR3. The germline V gene has CDR1 SGHTA and CDR2 FQGNSA. CDR3 in amino acids: CASRATGTSNTGELFF. The CDR3, as DNA: TGTGCCAGCAGGGCCACCGGGACATCGAACACCGGGGAGCTGTTTTTT.

This clone appeared a single time. The chain joins TRBV28 to TRBJ2-7, with TRBD2 identical over 7 bases. The J segment lost 0 bases and the V segment lost 4 bases, leaving 12 bases of the junction unmatched. Germline CDR1 MDHEN, CDR2 SYDVKM. The CDR3 sequence is 17 residues long. The CDR3 DNA reads as TGTGCCAGCAGTTCTCATTTATGGCGGGAGAGCTCCTACGAGCAGTACTTC. Translated, it gives CASSSHLWRESSYEQYF.

The gene calls are TRBV7-9 and TRBJ2-4, with D possibly TRBD2 on 5 matching bases. The V gene lost 3 bases and the J gene lost 3 bases, with 15 bases spanning the gap. Looked up from germline, CDR1 is SEHNR and CDR2 is FQNEAQ (reference sequence). The CDR3 has 16 amino acids. CDR3 coding DNA: TGTGCCAGCAGCTTGGGAGCAGGAGATGGCAAAAACATTCAGTACTTC. Amino acids: CASSLGAGDGKNIQYF.

The chain recombines TRBV27 with TRBJ2-6; TRBD1 matches at 8 bases. The junction had 10 bases not matched to a gene; V was cut back by 0 bases and J by 3 bases. The germline gives CDR1 MNHEY, CDR2 SMNVEV (reference sequence). CDR3 length: 19 amino acids. The CDR3 here is CASSLSLWTGQGGANVLTF. CDR3 coding DNA: TGTGCCAGCAGTTTATCCCTATGGACAGGGCAAGGTGGGGCCAACGTCCTGACTTTC.

V is TRBV4-1 and J is TRBJ2-7; TRBD2 matches 9 bases. This CDR3 comprises 15 residues. V shed 2 bases and J 0 bases; nucleotides not matched to a gene: 2. From germline, CDR1 is MGHRA and CDR2 YSYEKL. The CDR3 loop is CASSQLAGSSYEQYF. DNA of the CDR3: TGCGCCAGCAGCCAACTAGCGGGGAGCTCCTACGAGCAGTACTTC.

The chain has TRBV9 and TRBJ1-1, with 7 bases identical to TRBD1. Germline values: CDR1 SGDLS, CDR2 YYNGEE. V gave up 0 bases and J gave up 0 bases; unmatched junction bases: 5. CDR3 length: 16 amino acids. CDR3 DNA: TGTGCCAGCAGCGTAGTAACAGGGGCGGTGAACACTGAAGCTTTCTTT. It translates to CASSVVTGAVNTEAFF.

As for this clone: Additional DNA sequences in this sample encode the identical CDR3. The chain employs TRBV27 and TRBJ1-5, with no clear D. This CDR3 has 13 amino acids. Germline loops: CDR1 MNHEY, CDR2 SMNVEV (reference sequence). Trimming took off 2 bases at V and 4 bases at J, with 6 bases between the two ends. The CDR3 reads CASSLSGNQPQHF. DNA for the CDR3: TGTGCCAGCAGTTTAAGCGGGAATCAGCCCCAGCATTTT.